The 20 T cell receptor beta chains in this list originate from one sample, sequenced in a study of naive and memory T cell subsets. An oligonucleotide containing a UMI was ligated to the 3' end of TCR cDNA. Four PCR rounds used nested alpha and beta constant region primers plus the SP2 primer. TCRdb analysed the 5' RACE reads with MiXCR anew, one entry per CDR3 protein. The repertoire has more than 50,000 distinct CDR3 sequences, less than 10% of them found once; the top ten carry roughly a fifth. The receptor source for this set is a female donor in good health.

This chain connects TRBV3-1 to TRBJ2-7, with TRBD1 identical over 8 bases. From germline, CDR1 is LGHDT and CDR2 YNNKEL (reference sequence). The V gene end was trimmed by 3 bases and the J gene end by 6 bases; junction bases not matched to a gene: 4. CDR3 length equals 13 residues. The CDR3 here is CASSQSDRGEQYF. In nucleotides, the CDR3 is TGTGCCAGCAGCCAGTCAGACAGGGGCGAGCAGTACTTC.

As to this clonotype: The germline gene is not matched at one end of the junction; a read error may be the cause. The chain is built from TRBV6-6 and TRBJ2-7; D may be TRBD2 (7 bases). The germline V gene has CDR1 MNHNY and CDR2 SVGAGI (reference sequence). CDR3 length: 15 residues. The CDR3 region is CVSSLEGGPTYEQYF. The CDR3 DNA follows: TGTGTCAGCAGTTTAGAGGGGGGGCCCACCTACGAGCAGTACTTC.

This clonotype was observed a few times. The J gene is TRBJ2-1, the V gene TRBV5-6; TRBD2 matches at 14 bases. This CDR3 is built from 17 residues. V was pared by 3 bases and J by 7 bases, with 9 bases of the junction left unmatched. Looked up from germline, CDR1 is SGHDT and CDR2 is YYEEEE. DNA for the CDR3: TGTGCCAGCAGCTCCCGGGGGACTAGCGGGAGTCGGAATGAGCAGTTCTTC. Its translation: CASSSRGTSGSRNEQFF.

This clonotype has more than one count but fewer than ten. The chain recombines TRBV23-1 with TRBJ1-2; 8 positions agree with TRBD1. TRBV23-1 belongs to the ORF category, with a function that is uncertain. V trimming: 1 base; J trimming: 2 bases; junction bases outside the gene matches: 3. CDR3 length: 15 residues. The CDR3 loop reads CASSQLTGVNYGYTF. The DNA for the CDR3 is TGCGCCAGCAGTCAATTGACAGGGGTCAACTATGGCTACACCTTC.

V is TRBV12-3 or TRBV12-4 and J is TRBJ2-5; perhaps TRBD2 as D (5 bases). Trimming took 5 bases from V and 1 from J, leaving 8 bases between them. The CDR3 spans 13 residues. CDR3 in amino acids: CASSRGIQETQYF. The CDR3 nucleotides are TGTGCCAGCAGTCGGGGAATCCAAGAGACCCAGTACTTC.

A remark on this clonotype: A read error may account for a junction end that differs from germline. DNA for the CDR3: TGTGCCAGCAGCCTACGTGGGACGGTAGGTTACGATCAGTACTTC. Its translation is CASSLRGTVGYDQYF. This chain links TRBV5-8 with TRBJ2-7, with D perhaps matching TRBD1 or TRBD2 (5 bases each). CDR3 length: 15 residues. Germline CDR1 is SGHTS and CDR2 is YDEGEE. The entire variable domain, with the rest obtained from reference TRBV5-8 and TRBJ2-7, is as follows: EAGVTQSPTHLIKTRGQQATLRCSPISGHTSVYWYQQALGLGLQFLLWYDEGEERNRGNFPPRFSGRQFPNYSSELNVNALELEDSALYLCASSLRGTVGYDQYFGPGTRLTVT.

The CDR3 region is CASSLSGTDEAFF. CDR3 bases: TGTGCCAGCAGTTTATCGGGGACAGATGAAGCTTTCTTT. V gene TRBV27 combines with J gene TRBJ1-1; 7 nucleotides agree with TRBD1. The junction had 2 bases not matched to a gene; V was cut back by 0 bases and J by 7 bases. The CDR3 has 13 amino acids. Germline V gene sequence: CDR1 MNHEY, CDR2 SMNVEV (reference sequence).

This clonotype was seen more than once but under ten times. The gene calls are TRBV12-3 or TRBV12-4 and TRBJ2-1; 15 bases align to TRBD2. V was pared by 6 bases and J by 7 bases, with 7 bases of the junction left unmatched. The CDR3 loop spans 16 amino acids. In DNA form, the CDR3 reads TGTGCCAGCAGGCCCGGACTAGCGGGAGGGCAGAATGAGCAGTTCTTC. It specifies CASRPGLAGGQNEQFF.

This clonotype came up a few times. This sequence joins TRBV28 and TRBJ2-1, with D perhaps being TRBD1 or TRBD2 (5 bases each). This CDR3 region has 15 residues. Trimming took 8 bases from V and 4 from J, leaving 18 bases between them. The germline gives CDR1 MDHEN, CDR2 SYDVKM. CDR3 in amino acids: CASVLGAVGYNEQFF. CDR3 DNA sequence: TGTGCCAGCGTGCTCGGGGCAGTGGGGTACAATGAGCAGTTCTTC.

The sample holds many counts of this clonotype. The rearrangement links TRBV29-1 to TRBJ1-1, with D possibly TRBD1 on 5 matching bases. V shed 4 bases and J shed 1 base, with 10 bases lying between them. This CDR3 has 13 amino acids. The germline V gene has CDR1 SQVTM and CDR2 ANQGSEA. In nucleotides, the CDR3 is TGCAGCGTTGTCGCGCAGGGGAACACTGAAGCTTTCTTT. Translated: CSVVAQGNTEAFF.

This clonotype was counted only a few times. J is TRBJ2-7 and V is TRBV20-1; D might be TRBD2 (5 bases). From germline, CDR1 is DFQATT and CDR2 SNEGSKA (reference sequence). The CDR3 is 13 amino acids. Trimming took 7 bases from V and 0 from J, leaving 13 bases between them. DNA for the CDR3: TGCAGTGTCCCGAGCGGTAACTCCTACGAGCAGTACTTC. Its translation: CSVPSGNSYEQYF.

This clonotype was recorded a few times. The chain employs TRBV12-3 or TRBV12-4 and TRBJ1-1; perhaps TRBD1 as D (5 bases). This CDR3 has 14 amino acids. V lost 3 bases, J lost 2 bases, and 10 bases lay in between. For the CDR3, the DNA is TGTGCCAGCAGTTTGGGGGGGGTAAACACTGAAGCTTTCTTT. It yields the protein CASSLGGVNTEAFF.

V gene TRBV2 combines with J gene TRBJ1-1; D ambiguous. Germline CDR1 reads SNHLY; CDR2 reads FYNNEI. This CDR3 region has 13 residues. Trimming left V 7 bases short and J 7 bases short, with 16 bases between. CDR3 protein: CASIPNGPYEAFF. The CDR3 region has the DNA TGTGCCAGCATACCAAACGGACCTTATGAAGCTTTCTTT.

This clonotype was seen repeatedly, ten times or more. The chain uses TRBV5-1 and TRBJ2-1; 12 bases agree with TRBD2. The germline V gene encodes CDR1 SGHRS and CDR2 YFSETQ. The CDR3 is 17 amino acids. Unmatched junction bases numbered 8, after V lost 1 base and J lost 6 bases. CDR3 coding DNA: TGCGCCAGCAGCTTGTACTCCTCACTAGCGGGAGGCAATGAGCAGTTCTTC. Its translation: CASSLYSSLAGGNEQFF.

This clonotype turned up a few times. V is TRBV27 and J is TRBJ2-1; D ambiguous. Germline CDR1 is MNHEY and CDR2 is SMNVEV (reference sequence). V gave up 5 bases and J gave up 13 bases, with 15 bases separating them. The CDR3 is 12 amino acids. As DNA, the CDR3 is TGTGCCAGCAGTCCTCCGGACGGAATACAGTTCTTC. Encoded protein: CASSPPDGIQFF.

This sequence joins TRBV6-2 or TRBV6-3 and TRBJ2-6, with 12 bases identical to TRBD1. The CDR3 totals 19 residues. Germline CDR1 reads MNHEY; CDR2 reads SVGEGT. V lost 5 bases and J lost 4; bases outside the gene matches: 12. CDR3 DNA: TGTGCCAGCAGTCCATCGAAGGGACAGGGGGCGACCGGGGCCAACGTCCTGACTTTC. It yields the protein CASSPSKGQGATGANVLTF.

This clonotype was found many times. The genes are TRBV7-9 and TRBJ2-6; D is unresolved. The germline gives CDR1 SEHNR, CDR2 FQNEAQ (reference sequence). The length of the CDR3 is 15 residues. Trimming cost V 2 bases and J 0 bases, with 5 bases left between them. CDR3 protein: CASSLTASGANVLTF. CDR3 DNA sequence: TGTGCCAGCAGCTTAACAGCCTCTGGGGCCAACGTCCTGACTTTC.

The chain joins TRBV15 to TRBJ2-1; 10 bases align to TRBD2. Looked up from germline, CDR1 is LNHNV and CDR2 is YYDKDF (reference sequence). V was pared by 2 bases and J by 6 bases, with 16 bases of the junction left unmatched. This CDR3 has 19 residues. In nucleotides, the CDR3 is TGTGCCACCAGCAGACCACTAGCGGGACCGACCTTTGGCGGCAATGAGCAGTTCTTC. It is translated as CATSRPLAGPTFGGNEQFF.

The V call is TRBV11-3, the J call TRBJ2-1; 9 nucleotides align to TRBD2. Looked up from germline, CDR1 is SGHNT and CDR2 is YENEEA. J gave up 9 bases and V 2 bases, and 14 bases lay outside the gene matches. The CDR3 consists of 17 residues. CDR3 protein: CASSLFTGGGAQGEQFF. The CDR3 nucleotides read TGTGCCAGCAGCTTATTCACCGGCGGGGGGGCACAAGGTGAGCAGTTCTTC.

This chain links TRBV19 with TRBJ2-6; TRBD1 aligns across 10 bases. Unmatched junction bases numbered 0, after V lost 3 bases and J lost 1 base. The CDR3 spans 16 residues. The germline gives CDR1 LNHDA, CDR2 SQIVND (reference sequence). The CDR3 DNA is TGTGCCAGTAGTATGGGACAGGGGTCTGGGGCCAACGTCCTGACTTTC. Protein: CASSMGQGSGANVLTF.